These T cell receptor beta chains were read from a single sample in a study of vaccination and CD4 T cells after COVID-19. These receptors have no known antigen. TCRdb itself ran the PCR reads through MiXCR, one entry per CDR3 protein. The sample has over 25,000 distinct CDR3 sequences; approximately 60% are singletons. The specimen was CD4+ T cells from blood, cultured in vitro, collected after SARS-CoV-2 vaccination. These receptors were taken from a human donor who received a COVID-19 vaccine. CDR3s include the opening cysteine and the closing phenylalanine or tryptophan. The D gene is left open where the match is weak. Size values are once, few and many counts, or a class for expanded clones, and some rows have none.

cdr3_nt: TGCAGCGTTGGTTGGGGGGACACTGAAGCTTTCTTT
cdr3_aa: CSVGWGDTEAFF
j_call: TRBJ1-1
clone_size: .
d_call: .
v_call: TRBV29-1

cdr3_nt: TGTGCCAGCAGCTTACGGGGGGGCGGCACAGATACGCAGTATTTT
cdr3_aa: CASSLRGGGTDTQYF
j_call: TRBJ2-3
clone_size: .
d_call: TRBD2
v_call: TRBV7-9

cdr3_nt: TGTGCCAGCAGTGAAATGGGACTTCCCAACACCGGGGAGCTGTTTTTT
cdr3_aa: CASSEMGLPNTGELFF
j_call: TRBJ2-2
clone_size: .
d_call: .
v_call: TRBV6-1

cdr3_nt: TGTGCCAGCGGGGGACAGACAGGGTCACCCCTCCACTTT
cdr3_aa: CASGGQTGSPLHF
j_call: TRBJ1-6
clone_size: .
d_call: TRBD1
v_call: TRBV6-1

cdr3_nt: TGTGCCACCAGTGACCCCGGTGGGCAGGCAATAACAGATACGCAGTATTTT
cdr3_aa: CATSDPGGQAITDTQYF
j_call: TRBJ2-3
clone_size: .
d_call: .
v_call: TRBV24-1

cdr3_nt: TGTGCCAGCAGCTTAGCACAGGGGAGAGATACGCAGTATTTT
cdr3_aa: CASSLAQGRDTQYF
j_call: TRBJ2-3
clone_size: .
d_call: TRBD1
v_call: TRBV7-6

cdr3_nt: TGTGCCTGGAGAGCAGGGGTCTCCTATAATTCACCCCTCCACTTT
cdr3_aa: CAWRAGVSYNSPLHF
j_call: TRBJ1-6
clone_size: .
d_call: .
v_call: TRBV30

cdr3_nt: TGCAGTGCTAGAGATCTAGGGGGCAGTGAAAAACTGTTTTTT
cdr3_aa: CSARDLGGSEKLFF
j_call: TRBJ1-4
clone_size: .
d_call: TRBD1
v_call: TRBV20-1

cdr3_nt: TGTGCCAGCAGTTTAATGACTAGCGGGGGCCCTGGGATAGATACGCAGTATTTT
cdr3_aa: CASSLMTSGGPGIDTQYF
j_call: TRBJ2-3
clone_size: .
d_call: TRBD2
v_call: TRBV12-3/TRBV12-4

cdr3_nt: TGCAGTGCTAGAGACCCAACCGGACAGGGAACTGGAAACACCATATATTTT
cdr3_aa: CSARDPTGQGTGNTIYF
j_call: TRBJ1-3
clone_size: .
d_call: TRBD1
v_call: TRBV20-1

cdr3_nt: TGCAGTGCTGTGAACCAGGGAGCAACTAATGAAAAACTGTTTTTT
cdr3_aa: CSAVNQGATNEKLFF
j_call: TRBJ1-4
clone_size: few
d_call: .
v_call: TRBV20-1